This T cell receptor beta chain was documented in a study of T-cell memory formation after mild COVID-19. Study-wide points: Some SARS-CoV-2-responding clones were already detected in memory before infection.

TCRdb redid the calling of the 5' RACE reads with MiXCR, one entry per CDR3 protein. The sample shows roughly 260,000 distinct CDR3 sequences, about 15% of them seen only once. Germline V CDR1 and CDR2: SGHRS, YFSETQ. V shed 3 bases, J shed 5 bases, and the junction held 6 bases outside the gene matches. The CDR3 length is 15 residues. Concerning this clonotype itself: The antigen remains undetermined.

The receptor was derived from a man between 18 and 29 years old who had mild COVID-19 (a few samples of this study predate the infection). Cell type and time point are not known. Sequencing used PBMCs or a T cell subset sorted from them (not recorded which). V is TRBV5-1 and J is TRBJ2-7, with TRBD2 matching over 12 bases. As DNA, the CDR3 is TGCGCCAGCAGCTCTAGCGGGGGGGCCTTCAACGAGCAGTACGTC. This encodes CASSSSGGAFNEQYV.